These 21 T cell receptor beta chains came from one sample sequenced in a study of blood T cell repertoires in COVID-19. TCRdb's copy holds only in-frame clones and misses some; the assay was immunoSEQ multiplex PCR. Among about 50,000 clones listed, approximately 85% were seen once. The specimen was peripheral blood. The receptors derive from a man in his fifties or sixties with acute or convalescent COVID-19.

This chain connects TRBV5-1 to TRBJ1-3; D is undetermined. The CDR3 spans 15 residues. V lost 2 bases and J 0 bases, leaving 9 bases between the germline ends. The germline V gene encodes CDR1 SGHRS and CDR2 YFSETQ. CDR3 amino acids: CASSFTEGSGNTIYF. DNA for the CDR3: TGCGCCAGCAGCTTTACGGAGGGCTCTGGAAACACCATATATTTT.

The rearrangement links TRBV10-1 to TRBJ2-2; TRBD2 matches at 10 bases. CDR3 length: 17 residues. Germline V gene lookup returns CDR1 WNHNN and CDR2 SYGVQD (reference sequence). V shed 6 bases and J 0 bases; nucleotides not matched to a gene: 7. For the CDR3, the DNA is TGCGCCAGCAGCGGAGGACTAGCGGACGCGAACACCGGGGAGCTGTTTTTT. Protein: CASSGGLADANTGELFF.

This clone occurred once. This chain uses TRBV6-5 with TRBJ1-1; D is undetermined. The CDR3 extends over 14 amino acids. Germline V CDR1 and CDR2: MNHEY, SVGAGI. Trimming stripped 7 bases from V and 8 bases from J, with 20 bases between. The CDR3 protein is CASIWASGGWEAFF. CDR3 bases: TGTGCCAGCATTTGGGCCTCCGGAGGGTGGGAAGCTTTCTTT.

The rearrangement links TRBV27 to TRBJ1-5; TRBD1 is a possible D gene (6 bases). Trimming pared 2 bases from V and 5 bases from J, leaving 10 bases between. This CDR3 is built from 14 residues. Germline V gene lookup returns CDR1 MNHEY and CDR2 SMNVEV (reference sequence). CDR3 amino acids: CASSLGQGYQPQHF. The CDR3 DNA reads as TGTGCCAGCAGTTTAGGGCAGGGGTATCAGCCCCAGCATTTT.

V and J are TRBV5-1 and TRBJ1-5; D possibly corresponds to TRBD1 (6 bases). The V and J ends lost 0 bases and 6 bases respectively, with 13 bases between them. The CDR3 has 15 amino acids. Germline V gives CDR1 SGHRS, CDR2 YFSETQ. This CDR3 reads CASSLDGGTSQPQHF. CDR3 in DNA: TGCGCCAGCAGCTTGGATGGGGGCACGAGTCAGCCCCAGCATTTT.

This chain connects TRBV24-1 to TRBJ2-2; D ambiguous. V was clipped by 0 bases and J by 4 bases, with 11 bases between them. The germline V gene encodes CDR1 KGHDR and CDR2 SFDVKD. This CDR3 is built from 16 residues. The DNA of the CDR3 is TGTGCCACCAGTGATTTGGGATCAGGTAGCACCGGGGAGCTGTTTTTT. It codes for CATSDLGSGSTGELFF.

V usage is TRBV30 and J usage is TRBJ1-1; possible D gene TRBD1, 6 bases. This CDR3 is built from 12 residues. Trimming took off 8 bases at V and 0 bases at J, with 10 bases between the two ends. Germline V gene sequence: CDR1 GTSNPN, CDR2 SVGIG (reference sequence). For the CDR3, the DNA is TGTGCCGGGTGGGACATGAACACTGAAGCTTTCTTT. Its protein is CAGWDMNTEAFF.

The chain carries TRBV6-6 and TRBJ2-3, with a weak D call TRBD2 (6 bases). The CDR3 consists of 16 residues. Looked up from germline, CDR1 is MNHNY and CDR2 is SVGAGI (reference sequence). The V and J ends lost 0 bases and 5 bases respectively, with 15 bases between them. CDR3 nucleotides: TGTGCCAGCAGTTACTCGGGCGGCGGGGCGGGAGATACGCAGTATTTT. This encodes CASSYSGGGAGDTQYF.

The chain employs TRBV5-1 and TRBJ2-1; a weak D match, TRBD2 (6 bases). Germline V gives CDR1 SGHRS, CDR2 YFSETQ. V dropped 0 bases and J dropped 4 bases, with 11 bases sitting between them. The CDR3 covers 15 residues. DNA of the CDR3: TGCGCCAGCAGCTTGGCCCCGGGAGCTTACAATGAGCAGTTCTTC. Amino acid sequence: CASSLAPGAYNEQFF.

The genes are TRBV7-9 and TRBJ2-1, with 8 nucleotides matching TRBD2. CDR1 and CDR2 (germline): SEHNR, FQNEAQ (reference sequence). This CDR3 contains 17 residues. V lost 5 bases and J lost 4; bases outside the gene matches: 13. The CDR3 sequence: CASSKGLAGGQYNEQFF. DNA of the CDR3: TGTGCCAGCAGCAAGGGGCTGGCGGGAGGCCAATACAATGAGCAGTTCTTC.

The CDR3 is CASSWRLADEQFF. As DNA, the CDR3 is TGCGCCAGCAGTTGGAGACTAGCGGACGAGCAGTTCTTC. V gene TRBV5-1 combines with J gene TRBJ2-1; 9 positions agree with TRBD2. Germline CDR1 and CDR2: SGHRS and YFSETQ. V was pared by 5 bases and J by 10 bases, with 7 bases of the junction left unmatched. This CDR3 comprises 13 residues.

V is TRBV27 and J is TRBJ1-5, with TRBD1 as a possible D gene (6 bases). The V gene's germline CDR1 is MNHEY and CDR2 SMNVEV (reference sequence). This CDR3 spans 16 amino acids. Trimming removed 5 bases from V and 0 bases from J, with 14 bases in between. The CDR3 region is CASSPLQGVSNQPQHF. DNA for the CDR3: TGTGCCAGCAGTCCACTACAGGGCGTTAGCAATCAGCCCCAGCATTTT.

The chain links TRBV16 to TRBJ2-3; a possible D gene is TRBD1 (6 bases). CDR3 size: 13 residues. Germline V gene sequence: CDR1 KGHSY, CDR2 FQNENV. Between the trimmed V and J ends, which lost 4 bases and 3 bases, there was a span of 8 bases. The CDR3 is CASSRGTTDTQYF. CDR3 bases: TGTGCCAGCAGCCGAGGGACAACAGATACGCAGTATTTT.

The V and J genes are TRBV27 and TRBJ1-1; TRBD1 agrees at 7 bases. Germline V gives CDR1 MNHEY, CDR2 SMNVEV (reference sequence). The CDR3 length is 15 residues. V shed 2 bases and J 1 base; nucleotides not matched to a gene: 4. CDR3: CASSLLRTGNTEAFF. The CDR3 nucleotides are TGTGCCAGCAGTTTACTTCGGACAGGGAACACTGAAGCTTTCTTT.

The chain uses TRBV7-3 and TRBJ1-1; D gene ambiguous. The V gene's germline CDR1 is SGHTA and CDR2 FQGTGA. The V end lost 2 bases, the J end lost 5 bases, and 9 bases lay between the germline ends. This CDR3 has 13 residues. The CDR3 sequence: CASSLSVRTEAFF. CDR3 DNA sequence: TGTGCCAGCAGCTTATCTGTGAGAACTGAAGCTTTCTTT.

The chain has TRBV6-1 and TRBJ1-5; D is unclear. Trimming took off 0 bases at V and 7 bases at J, with 7 bases between the two ends. The CDR3 covers 13 residues. Germline V gene lookup returns CDR1 MNHNS and CDR2 SASEGT. CDR3 bases: TGTGCCAGCAGTGAAGCTCGACAACAGCCCCAGCATTTT. Amino acid sequence: CASSEARQQPQHF.

J is TRBJ2-6 and V is TRBV11-2, with TRBD1 identical over 7 bases. The CDR3 runs to 15 residues. Germline lookup yields CDR1 SGHAT and CDR2 FQNNGV. Trimming cost V 5 bases and J 4 bases; bases outside gene matches: 5. The CDR3: CASSHTGAGANVLTF. In DNA, the CDR3 is TGTGCCAGCAGCCACACAGGGGCCGGGGCCAACGTCCTGACTTTC.

The chain joins TRBV7-2 to TRBJ1-2, with D perhaps TRBD1 (6 bases). The CDR3 is made up of 16 amino acids. With 8 bases removed from V and 5 bases from J, the gap between germline ends came to 24 bases. Germline V gene lookup returns CDR1 SGHTA and CDR2 FQGNSA. The CDR3 sequence: CASSAYRGGQGYGYTF. CDR3 sequence (DNA): TGTGCCAGCTCAGCTTATAGGGGGGGTCAGGGGTATGGCTACACCTTC.

The gene calls are TRBV6-1 and TRBJ2-5; D gene unclear. The germline V gene has CDR1 MNHNS and CDR2 SASEGT. This CDR3 spans 13 amino acids. V gave up 1 base and J gave up 2 bases, with 5 bases separating them. CDR3 amino acids: CASSEVPQETQYF. The CDR3 DNA reads TGTGCCAGCAGTGAAGTTCCTCAAGAGACCCAGTACTTC.

The chain has TRBV3-1 (or the pseudogene TRBV3-2) and TRBJ2-7; TRBD2 matches 9 bases. Germline CDR1 reads LGHDT; CDR2 reads YNNKEL (reference sequence). The CDR3 spans 14 residues. V was clipped by 3 bases and J by 7 bases; unmatched bases: 7. CDR3 residues: CASSHPLAGYEQYF. Written as DNA, the CDR3 is TGTGCCAGCAGCCATCCGCTAGCGGGATATGAGCAGTACTTC.

This clone was picked up one time. CDR3 DNA sequence: TGTGCCAGCAGCCCGGGACTAGCGGGAGCCCAGTACTTC. This translates into CASSPGLAGAQYF. This chain connects TRBV11-2 to TRBJ2-7; TRBD2 aligns across 14 bases. The V gene end was trimmed by 5 bases and the J gene end by 10 bases; junction bases not matched to a gene: 4. The CDR3 contains 13 residues. In germline, CDR1 is SGHAT, CDR2 FQNNGV.